Listed below are T cell receptor beta chains from one sample, sequenced in a study of T-cell memory formation after mild COVID-19. TCRdb passed the 5' RACE reads through MiXCR, listing each CDR3 protein once. The table shows about 44,000 distinct CDR3 sequences, with 7.3% occurring only once. Sample: PBMCs or a T cell subset sorted from them (not recorded which). The source of these receptors is a man between 18 and 35 years old who had mild COVID-19 (a few samples of this study predate the infection). Cell type and time point are not known. CDR3s include the opening cysteine and the closing phenylalanine or tryptophan. A D gene is named only where the DNA matches it firmly. The size field is filled for only some rows; it gives once, few, many or a size class.

V,J,size,D,length,CDR3,DNA
TRBV7-6,TRBJ1-6,NA,TRBD1,14,CASSSGQRNSPLHF,TGTGCCAGCAGCTCGGGACAGCGCAATTCACCCCTCCACTTT
TRBV12-3/TRBV12-4,TRBJ1-6,once,NA,16,CASSYGGGQADSPLHF,TGTGCCAGCAGCTACGGGGGGGGTCAGGCGGATTCACCCCTCCACTTT
TRBV7-9,TRBJ1-1,few,TRBD1,13,CASSFTVDREAFF,TGTGCCAGCAGCTTTACGGTGGACAGGGAAGCTTTCTTT
TRBV7-9,TRBJ2-3,many,TRBD2,16,CASTHSGGAPVDTQYF,TGTGCCAGCACCCATAGCGGGGGGGCCCCGGTTGATACGCAGTATTTT
TRBV6-6,TRBJ2-1,NA,NA,13,CASSPGIYNEQFF,TGTGCCAGCAGTCCGGGGATCTACAATGAGCAGTTCTTC
TRBV5-1,TRBJ2-1,few,TRBD1,17,CASRPGQGQGAHNEQFF,TGCGCCAGCAGACCCGGCCAGGGACAGGGGGCTCACAATGAGCAGTTCTTC
TRBV20-1,TRBJ2-2,few,TRBD2,14,CKHRLAGNTGELFF,TGCAAACACCGACTAGCGGGAAACACCGGGGAGCTGTTTTTT
TRBV5-5,TRBJ1-6,NA,NA,15,CASSRGRQYNSPLHF,TGTGCCAGCAGCCGAGGAAGACAGTATAATTCACCCCTCCACTTT
TRBV20-1,TRBJ2-3,many,TRBD2,14,CSARLAGNTDTQYF,TGCAGTGCGCGCCTAGCGGGGAACACAGATACGCAGTATTTT
TRBV7-2,TRBJ2-6,NA,TRBD1,19,CASSSLRRQGSSGANVLTF,TGTGCCAGCAGCTCCCTCCGTCGACAGGGGAGCTCTGGGGCCAACGTCCTGACTTTC
TRBV6-6,TRBJ2-1,medium-sized,TRBD2,17,CASSYSSWRGVYNEQFF,TGTGCCAGCAGTTACTCGAGTTGGCGGGGGGTCTACAATGAGCAGTTCTTC
TRBV12-3/TRBV12-4,TRBJ2-5,NA,TRBD2,14,CASSFGGVRETQYF,TGTGCCAGCAGTTTCGGGGGGGTTAGGGAGACCCAGTACTTC
TRBV27,TRBJ1-1,NA,NA,14,CASVGTSENTEAFF,TGTGCCAGCGTGGGAACGAGTGAGAACACTGAAGCTTTCTTT
TRBV20-1,TRBJ2-3,NA,TRBD1,16,CSATDPKRGLTDTQYF,TGCAGTGCTACGGACCCGAAAAGGGGGCTCACAGATACGCAGTATTTT
TRBV6-5,TRBJ1-1,few,NA,23,CASSLGAATLKSLRAGSNTEAFF,TGTGCCAGCAGCCTCGGGGCAGCCACACTCAAGTCTCTACGAGCTGGGTCGAACACTGAAGCTTTCTTT
TRBV9,TRBJ2-6,few,NA,18,CASSFSGRRVSGANVLTF,TGTGCCAGCAGCTTTTCGGGACGGAGGGTCTCTGGGGCCAACGTCCTGACTTTC
TRBV28,TRBJ1-2,few,TRBD1,17,CASSQYLTGDQDYGYTF,TGTGCCAGCAGCCAATACCTGACAGGGGACCAGGACTATGGCTACACCTTC
TRBV29-1,TRBJ2-1,many,NA,11,CSVSGVNEQFF,TGCAGCGTTTCCGGGGTCAATGAGCAGTTCTTC
TRBV5-1,TRBJ2-1,few,NA,18,CASSKEGLSGGSHNEQFF,TGCGCCAGCAGTAAAGAGGGCCTCAGTGGTGGATCCCACAATGAGCAGTTCTTC
TRBV7-2,TRBJ1-2,few,NA,14,CASSPPGANYGYTF,TGTGCCAGCAGCCCCCCCGGGGCGAACTATGGCTACACCTTC
TRBV7-8,TRBJ2-2,many,NA,11,CASSYRGELFF,TGTGCCAGCAGCTACCGCGGGGAGCTGTTTTTT
TRBV29-1,TRBJ1-2,NA,NA,12,CSVEVVTYGYTF,TGCAGCGTCGAAGTGGTTACGTATGGCTACACCTTC
TRBV12-3/TRBV12-4,TRBJ2-1,few,NA,15,CASLSVGGSYNEQFF,TGTGCCAGCCTGTCCGTGGGGGGCTCCTACAATGAGCAGTTCTTC
TRBV5-1,TRBJ1-5,few,NA,15,CASSRDSSSNQPQHF,TGCGCCAGCAGCAGAGACAGCAGTAGCAATCAGCCCCAGCATTTT
TRBV9,TRBJ2-2,many,NA,15,CASSVEGHNTGELFF,TGTGCCAGCAGCGTAGAGGGACACAACACCGGGGAGCTGTTTTTT
TRBV12-3/TRBV12-4,TRBJ2-1,NA,TRBD1,15,CASSRGQGNYNEQFF,TGTGCCAGCAGTAGAGGACAGGGGAATTACAATGAGCAGTTCTTC
TRBV24-1,TRBJ2-5,NA,TRBD2,16,CATSDFGLAEGETQYF,TGTGCCACCAGTGATTTTGGGCTAGCGGAGGGAGAGACCCAGTACTTC
TRBV6-2/TRBV6-3,TRBJ2-5,few,NA,16,CASSYRMSGTQETQYF,TGTGCCAGCAGTTACAGGATGTCTGGTACCCAAGAGACCCAGTACTTC
TRBV5-1,TRBJ1-1,many,NA,14,CASSPDRMNTEAFF,TGCGCCAGCAGCCCGGACAGAATGAACACTGAAGCTTTCTTT
TRBV5-1,TRBJ2-3,NA,NA,13,CASSLAGGDTQYF,TGCGCCAGCAGCTTGGCCGGTGGAGATACGCAGTATTTT
TRBV5-1,TRBJ1-1,few,NA,15,CASSPTSTPNTEAFF,TGCGCCAGCAGCCCCACGTCCACACCGAACACTGAAGCTTTCTTT
TRBV24-1,TRBJ2-3,many,NA,15,CATSDAGRSTDTQYF,TGTGCCACCAGTGACGCTGGACGGAGCACAGATACGCAGTATTTT
TRBV20-1,TRBJ1-1,few,TRBD1,16,CSASHRGRGWGTEAFF,TGCAGTGCTAGCCACAGGGGGAGGGGCTGGGGCACTGAAGCTTTCTTT
TRBV12-3/TRBV12-4,TRBJ2-5,many,NA,14,CASSFWGVGETQYF,TGTGCCAGCAGTTTCTGGGGGGTCGGCGAGACCCAGTACTTC
TRBV15,TRBJ2-3,few,TRBD2,17,CATSRLPTSGGAGTQYF,TGTGCCACCAGCAGACTCCCGACTAGCGGGGGGGCCGGTACGCAGTATTTT
TRBV7-2,TRBJ2-5,NA,TRBD2,16,CASSPWTSGGSETQYF,TGTGCCAGCAGCCCCTGGACTAGCGGGGGATCGGAGACCCAGTACTTC
TRBV7-2,TRBJ2-3,NA,TRBD2,18,CASSFTGTSGPVADTQYF,TGTGCCAGCAGCTTCACCGGGACTAGCGGTCCCGTGGCGGATACGCAGTATTTT
TRBV12-3/TRBV12-4,TRBJ2-3,few,TRBD2,16,CASSSPSGGAPDTQYF,TGTGCCAGCAGTTCCCCCAGCGGGGGGGCCCCAGATACGCAGTATTTT
TRBV20-1,TRBJ2-3,NA,NA,11,CSATRSDTQYF,TGCAGTGCTACCAGGTCAGATACGCAGTATTTT
TRBV5-1,TRBJ2-2,many,NA,15,CASSFYRPPTGELFF,TGCGCCAGCAGCTTTTACAGGCCCCCCACCGGGGAGCTGTTTTTT
TRBV7-9,TRBJ1-4,many,NA,12,CASTPFGEKLFF,TGTGCCAGCACTCCCTTCGGGGAAAAACTGTTTTTT
TRBV12-3/TRBV12-4,TRBJ2-3,few,NA,15,CASSFRRGNTDTQYF,TGTGCCAGCAGTTTTCGGCGGGGAAACACAGATACGCAGTATTTT
TRBV7-9,TRBJ1-4,few,NA,12,CASRRGLRKLFF,TGTGCCAGCCGTAGGGGGTTGCGAAAACTGTTTTTT
TRBV7-2,TRBJ2-2,few,TRBD2,15,CASSLTRTSAGELFF,TGTGCCAGCAGCCTCACGCGGACTAGCGCCGGGGAGCTGTTTTTT
TRBV5-1,TRBJ2-5,few,NA,13,CASSLGGEETQYF,TGCGCCAGCAGCTTAGGGGGGGAAGAGACCCAGTACTTC
TRBV2,TRBJ2-7,few,NA,13,CASTRQDSYEQYF,TGTGCCAGCACCCGACAGGACTCCTACGAGCAGTACTTC
TRBV7-9,TRBJ1-2,few,TRBD1,14,CASSRLTGTYGYTF,TGTGCCAGCAGCCGCCTGACAGGGACCTATGGCTACACCTTC
TRBV24-1,TRBJ2-1,NA,TRBD2,16,CATSDSSGGASDEQFF,TGTGCCACCAGTGATTCTAGCGGGGGGGCATCCGATGAGCAGTTCTTC
TRBV7-9,TRBJ1-4,few,NA,16,CASSAGGTATNEKLFF,TGTGCCAGCAGCGCCGGGGGAACTGCAACTAATGAAAAACTGTTTTTT
TRBV7-2,TRBJ1-3,few,NA,15,CASRWDRRAGNTIYF,TGTGCCAGCAGGTGGGACCGACGGGCTGGAAACACCATATATTTT
TRBV5-4,TRBJ2-3,NA,NA,11,CASSIADTQYF,TGTGCCAGCAGCATCGCAGATACGCAGTATTTT
TRBV5-1,TRBJ2-5,few,NA,12,CASSLEGGTQYF,TGCGCCAGCAGCTTGGAAGGTGGGACCCAGTACTTC
TRBV7-2,TRBJ2-5,many,TRBD2,16,CASSLSGAGGQETQYF,TGTGCCAGCAGCTTGAGTGGAGCGGGGGGCCAAGAGACCCAGTACTTC
TRBV28,TRBJ1-5,NA,NA,13,CASSPGSNPPQHF,TGTGCCAGCAGTCCAGGATCAAACCCGCCCCAGCATTTT
TRBV12-3/TRBV12-4,TRBJ2-1,many,NA,14,CASSYYPALNEQFF,TGTGCCAGCAGTTACTATCCCGCCCTCAATGAGCAGTTCTTC
TRBV2,TRBJ1-5,few,NA,15,CASSEGAQPNQPQHF,TGTGCCAGCAGTGAGGGCGCACAGCCGAATCAGCCCCAGCATTTT
TRBV29-1,TRBJ2-3,many,NA,13,CSVAPAARDTQYF,TGCAGCGTTGCCCCAGCGGCTCGGGATACGCAGTATTTT
TRBV7-2,TRBJ1-1,few,NA,14,CASSFRSGSTEAFF,TGTGCCAGCAGCTTTCGCTCCGGGAGCACTGAAGCTTTCTTT
TRBV5-1,TRBJ1-1,few,TRBD1,12,CASRTGETEAFF,TGCGCCAGCAGAACAGGGGAGACTGAAGCTTTCTTT
TRBV5-1,TRBJ2-2,few,NA,16,CASSLETAGNTGELFF,TGCGCCAGCAGCTTGGAGACAGCCGGAAACACCGGGGAGCTGTTTTTT